The 22 T cell receptor beta chains below all came from one sample that was sequenced in a study of molecular identifiers for immune sequencing clone quantification. In TCRdb, the PCR reads were re-called with MiXCR into one record per CDR3 protein. The table shows approximately 550,000 distinct CDR3 sequences, with roughly a fifth occurring only once. The sample was naive CD8+ T cells from blood, with Jurkat cell RNA spiked in. Specified subset: FACS-sorted CD8+CD4-CCR7+CD45RA+ naive T cells. Receptors originate from a human donor in good health. Some libraries in this study had Jurkat cell RNA spiked in.

This clonotype was found a few times. V gene TRBV6-5 combines with J gene TRBJ2-2; D is possibly TRBD1 (5 bases). There are 15 residues in the CDR3. Germline CDR1 reads MNHEY; CDR2 reads SVGAGI. V gave up 7 bases and J gave up 1 base, with 13 bases separating them. The CDR3 nucleotides read TGTGCCAGCACCCCCGGCAGGGTGAACACCGGGGAGCTGTTTTTT. It specifies CASTPGRVNTGELFF.

This clonotype came up many times. The V and J genes are TRBV27 and TRBJ2-7; 7 bases align to TRBD2. The V and J ends lost 0 bases and 5 bases, in that order; junction bases with no gene match: 4. This CDR3 contains 14 residues. Germline CDR1 is MNHEY and CDR2 is SMNVEV (reference sequence). The CDR3 bases are TGTGCCAGCAGTTTATCTGGCGGGAGAAACGAGCAGTACTTC. Residues: CASSLSGGRNEQYF.

To note about this clonotype: At one of its ends the junction is not consistent with the germline gene, which may arise from a read error. The chain carries TRBV20-1 and TRBJ1-2, with 8 positions matching TRBD1. From germline, CDR1 is DFQATT and CDR2 SNEGSKA (reference sequence). CDR3 length: 12 amino acids. In DNA, the CDR3 is TGCAGTGCCCCCAATGGACAGGGCGGCTACGCCTTC. It specifies CSAPNGQGGYAF.

This clonotype was detected many times. The chain carries TRBV28 and TRBJ1-5; 7 nucleotides line up with TRBD1. In germline, CDR1 is MDHEN, CDR2 SYDVKM. This CDR3 comprises 15 residues. V lost 4 bases and J lost 6; bases outside the gene matches: 9. CDR3 sequence (DNA): TGTGCCAGCAGTTATGGACAGGCGTACAGTCAGCCCCAGCATTTT. Its translation is CASSYGQAYSQPQHF.

This clonotype has just a few counts. The chain joins TRBV7-9 to TRBJ2-7, with D possibly matching TRBD1 (6 bases). The germline V gene has CDR1 SEHNR and CDR2 FQNEAQ (reference sequence). The length of the CDR3 is 13 residues. Trimming removed 5 bases from V and 3 bases from J, with 11 bases in between. In nucleotides, the CDR3 is TGTGCCAGCAGCCGGACAGCATTCTACGAGCAGTACTTC. This codes for CASSRTAFYEQYF.

This clonotype has a handful of counts. The chain employs TRBV7-9 and TRBJ2-1, with 7 bases fitting TRBD2. The CDR3 covers 16 residues. Germline loops: CDR1 SEHNR, CDR2 FQNEAQ (reference sequence). The trim removed 2 bases at V and 4 bases at J, leaving 8 bases unmatched. The CDR3 protein is CASSLWEGPGYNEQFF. The CDR3, as DNA: TGTGCCAGCAGCTTATGGGAGGGTCCGGGATACAATGAGCAGTTCTTC.

This clonotype was recorded many times. CDR3 residues: CASSLGGAGGLTDTQYF. The CDR3 nucleotides are TGTGCCAGCAGCCTAGGAGGAGCGGGGGGGCTCACAGATACGCAGTATTTT. This chain links TRBV7-2 with TRBJ2-3; TRBD2 matches at 10 bases. Germline V gene data show CDR1 as SGHTA and CDR2 as FQGNSA. This CDR3 is 17 amino acids long. The ends lost 5 bases at V and 2 bases at J; junction bases unmatched: 10. Variable domain in full (rest from reference TRBV7-2 and TRBJ2-3): GAGVSQSPSNKVTEKGKDVELRCDPISGHTALYWYRQSLGQGLEFLIYFQGNSAPDKSGLPSDRFSAERTGGSVSTLTIQRTQQEDSAVYLCASSLGGAGGLTDTQYFGPGTRLTVL.

The rearrangement links TRBV7-9 to TRBJ2-5; 13 positions agree with TRBD2. The trim removed 5 bases at V and 2 bases at J, leaving 17 bases unmatched. The CDR3 contains 20 residues. Germline V gene sequence: CDR1 SEHNR, CDR2 FQNEAQ (reference sequence). The CDR3 here is CASSTTRLAGGSAEQETQYF. CDR3 nucleotides: TGTGCCAGCAGCACAACCCGACTAGCGGGAGGATCAGCGGAACAAGAGACCCAGTACTTC.

Details on this clonotype: Since a much larger clone is just one base distant, this may be a read error. V usage is TRBV28 and J usage is TRBJ2-3; maybe TRBD1 (5 bases). CDR3 size: 14 residues. The V gene's germline CDR1 is MDHEN and CDR2 SYDVKM. The CDR3 spells CASSFSSLTGTQYF. The CDR3 DNA reads as TGTGCCAGCAGTTTCTCGAGTCTCACAGGTACGCAGTATTTT.

As regards this clonotype: A read error is possible here, since a much larger clone lies one base away. This chain joins TRBV6-6 and TRBJ1-1; D gene ambiguous. Trimming left V 2 bases short and J 2 bases short, with 18 bases between. The germline V gene has CDR1 MNHNY and CDR2 SVGAGI (reference sequence). This CDR3 has 17 residues. CDR3 DNA sequence: TGTGCCAGCAGTTACCTGGGATACTACCCCATAAACACTGAAGCTTTCTTT. Encoded protein: CASSYLGYYPINTEAFF.

This clonotype was picked up a small number of times. The chain's CDR3 is CASSVGAAGNYGYTF. For the CDR3, the DNA is TGTGCCAGCAGCGTAGGGGCAGCTGGGAACTATGGCTACACCTTC. The chain employs TRBV9 and TRBJ1-2; D is undetermined. Germline loops: CDR1 SGDLS, CDR2 YYNGEE. V gave up 0 bases and J gave up 2 bases, with 11 bases separating them. The CDR3 sequence is 15 residues long. The full variable domain, completed using reference TRBV9 and TRBJ1-2, is DSGVTQTPKHLITATGQRVTLRCSPRSGDLSVYWYQQSLDQGLQFLIQYYNGEERAKGNILERFSAQQFPDLHSELNLSSLELGDSALYFCASSVGAAGNYGYTFGSGTRLTVV.

This clonotype was recorded many times. This chain joins TRBV30 and TRBJ2-2, with 8 bases identical to TRBD1. CDR3 length: 14 amino acids. V trimming: 0 bases; J trimming: 6 bases; junction bases outside the gene matches: 3. Germline loops: CDR1 GTSNPN, CDR2 SVGIG (reference sequence). CDR3 protein: CAWSVGQGAGELFF. CDR3 nucleotides: TGTGCCTGGAGTGTCGGACAGGGCGCCGGGGAGCTGTTTTTT. Full variable domain (remainder filled in from reference TRBV30 and TRBJ2-2): SQTIHQWPATLVQPVGSPLSLECTVEGTSNPNLYWYRQAAGRGLQLLFYSVGIGQISSEVPQNLSASRPQDRQFILSSKKLLLSDSGFYLCAWSVGQGAGELFFGEGSRLTVL.

This clonotype was picked up a small number of times. The chain joins TRBV6-5 to TRBJ2-3; D unresolved. Deletions cut 0 bases from V and 3 bases from J, with 10 bases between. This CDR3 contains 15 residues. CDR1 and CDR2 (germline): MNHEY, SVGAGI. The CDR3, as DNA: TGTGCCAGCAGTTACTCGATTGGCGCAACAGATACGCAGTATTTT. This translates into CASSYSIGATDTQYF.

This clonotype was found many times. This chain joins TRBV20-1 and TRBJ2-7; TRBD1 aligns across 7 bases. V dropped 0 bases and J dropped 3; count of bases not matched to a gene: 5. This CDR3 is 14 amino acids long. From germline, CDR1 is DFQATT and CDR2 SNEGSKA (reference sequence). The CDR3 DNA reads as TGCAGTGCTAGAGATAGGGACAGCTACTACGAGCAGTACTTC. This sequence encodes CSARDRDSYYEQYF.

A remark on this clonotype: Lacking the conserved final phenylalanine or tryptophan, this CDR3 likely reflects a read error. The V call is TRBV14, the J call TRBJ2-3; 9 bases fit TRBD2. The CDR3 sequence is 18 residues long. Looked up from germline, CDR1 is SGHDN and CDR2 is FVKESK. V shed 0 bases, J shed 0 bases, and the junction held 7 bases outside the gene matches. The CDR3 is CASSQDWASGASTDTQYL. The CDR3 DNA reads as TGTGCCAGCAGCCAAGATTGGGCTAGCGGGGCCAGCACAGATACGCAGTATTTA.

This clonotype occurred once. A junction boundary mismatches the germline segment, possibly from a read error. The chain joins TRBV19 to TRBJ2-1; D is possibly TRBD1 (5 bases). The CDR3 sequence is 13 residues long. Germline-derived CDR1 and CDR2 are LNHDA and SQIVND (reference sequence). The CDR3 DNA reads TGTGCCGGTAGTATAGGGGTGTACAATGAGCAGTTCTTC. This codes for CAGSIGVYNEQFF.

This clonotype was seen many times. The chain uses TRBV5-4 and TRBJ2-7; TRBD1 agrees at 10 bases. Germline V CDR1 and CDR2: SGHNT, YYREEE (reference sequence). This CDR3 is built from 15 residues. With 4 bases clipped from V and 4 bases from J, the junction kept 8 bases outside the gene matches. Written as DNA, the CDR3 is TGTGCCAGCAGCGACAGGGGGCTTGTAAGGTACGAGCAGTACTTC. Its protein is CASSDRGLVRYEQYF.

Comments on this clonotype: A read error may account for a junction end that differs from germline. The CDR3 bases are TGTGCCAGCAGCGAACGCGACAGGGGGGATTCACCCCTCTACTTT. Translated, it gives CASSERDRGDSPLYF. The rearrangement links TRBV13 to TRBJ1-6; 9 nucleotides agree with TRBD1. The germline CDR1 and CDR2 sequences are PRHDT and FYEKMQ (reference sequence). The CDR3 is made up of 15 amino acids.

The V and J genes are TRBV19 and TRBJ2-1; D remains ambiguous. The CDR3 loop spans 12 amino acids. Germline CDR1 is LNHDA and CDR2 is SQIVND (reference sequence). The V gene lost 7 bases and the J gene lost 9 bases, with 13 bases spanning the gap. CDR3 sequence reads: CASIATDGEQFF. In DNA form, the CDR3 reads TGTGCCAGTATTGCAACAGACGGTGAGCAGTTCTTC.

This clonotype has just a few counts. The chain has TRBV19 and TRBJ1-5; D gene uncertain. The length of the CDR3 is 13 residues. Trimming shortened V by 2 bases and J by 5 bases, and 7 bases separated the two germline ends. Germline V gene sequence: CDR1 LNHDA, CDR2 SQIVND (reference sequence). Here the CDR3 DNA reads TGTGCCAGTAGTATATCTTACTATCAGCCCCAGCATTTT. This codes for CASSISYYQPQHF.

In this sample, this clonotype turned up once. A much bigger clone sits one base away, suggesting this may be a read error. The CDR3 nucleotides are TGTGCCACCAGCAGAGATAGGGCGGTCACTGAAGCTTTCTTT. This gives the protein CATSRDRAVTEAFF. The V gene is TRBV15, the J gene TRBJ1-1; D is unresolved. The ends were cut back, 0 bases at V and 4 bases at J, with 9 bases in the middle. The V gene's germline CDR1 is LNHNV and CDR2 YYDKDF (reference sequence). The CDR3 runs 14 residues.

A few counts support this clonotype. The V gene is TRBV4-3, the J gene TRBJ2-5; no reliable D call. This CDR3 has 15 amino acids. From germline, CDR1 is LGHNA and CDR2 YSLEER. Trimming pared 1 base from V and 2 bases from J, leaving 11 bases between. The CDR3 DNA follows: TGCGCCAGCAGCCAAGCGGCGCGGCAGCAAGAGACCCAGTACTTC. Its protein is CASSQAARQQETQYF.